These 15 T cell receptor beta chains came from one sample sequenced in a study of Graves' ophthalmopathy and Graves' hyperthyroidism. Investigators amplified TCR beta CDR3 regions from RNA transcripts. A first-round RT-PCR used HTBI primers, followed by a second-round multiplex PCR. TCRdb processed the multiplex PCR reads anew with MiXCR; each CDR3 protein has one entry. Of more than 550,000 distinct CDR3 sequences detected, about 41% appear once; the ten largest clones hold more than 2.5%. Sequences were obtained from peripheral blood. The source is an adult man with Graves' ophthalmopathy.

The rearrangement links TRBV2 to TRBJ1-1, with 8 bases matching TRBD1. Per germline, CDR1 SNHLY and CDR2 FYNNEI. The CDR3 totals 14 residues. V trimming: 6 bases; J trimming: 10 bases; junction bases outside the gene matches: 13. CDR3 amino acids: CASRGGPGTGLAFF. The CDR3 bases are TGTGCCAGCAGGGGGGGCCCCGGGACAGGCCTAGCTTTCTTT.

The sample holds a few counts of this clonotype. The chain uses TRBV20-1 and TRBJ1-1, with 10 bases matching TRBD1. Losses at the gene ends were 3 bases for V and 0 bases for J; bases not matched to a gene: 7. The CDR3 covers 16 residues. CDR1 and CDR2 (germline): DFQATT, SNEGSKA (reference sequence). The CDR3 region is CSASRDRGWMNTEAFF. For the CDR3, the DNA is TGCAGTGCTAGCCGGGACAGGGGTTGGATGAACACTGAAGCTTTCTTT.

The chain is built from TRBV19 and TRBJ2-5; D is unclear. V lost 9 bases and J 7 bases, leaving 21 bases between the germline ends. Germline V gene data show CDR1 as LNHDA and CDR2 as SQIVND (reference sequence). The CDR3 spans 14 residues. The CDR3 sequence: CASTTPAQKGTQYF. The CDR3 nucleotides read TGTGCCAGCACGACCCCAGCACAAAAAGGGACCCAGTACTTC.

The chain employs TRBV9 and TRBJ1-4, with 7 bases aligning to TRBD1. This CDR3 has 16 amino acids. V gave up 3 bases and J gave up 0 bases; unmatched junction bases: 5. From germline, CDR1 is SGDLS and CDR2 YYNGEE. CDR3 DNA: TGTGCCAGCAGCGGAGGGGGCGAGGCAACTAATGAAAAACTGTTTTTT. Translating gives CASSGGGEATNEKLFF.

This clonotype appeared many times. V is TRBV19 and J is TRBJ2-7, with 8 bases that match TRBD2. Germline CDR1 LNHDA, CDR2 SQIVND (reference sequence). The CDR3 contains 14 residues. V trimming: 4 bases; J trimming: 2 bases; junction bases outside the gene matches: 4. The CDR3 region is CASSTTSGPYEQYF. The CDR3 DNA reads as TGTGCCAGTAGTACCACTAGCGGTCCCTACGAGCAGTACTTC.

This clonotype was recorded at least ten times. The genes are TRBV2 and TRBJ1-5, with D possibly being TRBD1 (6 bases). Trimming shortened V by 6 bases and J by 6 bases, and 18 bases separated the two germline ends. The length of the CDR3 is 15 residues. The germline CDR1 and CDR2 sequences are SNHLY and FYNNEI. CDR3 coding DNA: TGTGCCAGCAGGCCCACAGGGTATGTGGCTCAGCCCCAGCATTTT. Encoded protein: CASRPTGYVAQPQHF.

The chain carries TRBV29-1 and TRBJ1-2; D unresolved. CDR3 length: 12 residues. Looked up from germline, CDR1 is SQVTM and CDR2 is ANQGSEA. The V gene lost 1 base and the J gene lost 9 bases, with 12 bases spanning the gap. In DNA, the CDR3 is TGCAGCGTTGAAGGGCGCGGTCGTAGCTACACCTTC. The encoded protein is CSVEGRGRSYTF. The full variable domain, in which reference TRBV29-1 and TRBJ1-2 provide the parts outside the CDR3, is SAVISQKPSRDICQRGTSLTIQCQVDSQVTMMFWYRQQPGQSLTLIATANQGSEATYESGFVIDKFPISRPNLTFSTLTVSNMSPEDSSIYLCSVEGRGRSYTFGSGTRLTVV.

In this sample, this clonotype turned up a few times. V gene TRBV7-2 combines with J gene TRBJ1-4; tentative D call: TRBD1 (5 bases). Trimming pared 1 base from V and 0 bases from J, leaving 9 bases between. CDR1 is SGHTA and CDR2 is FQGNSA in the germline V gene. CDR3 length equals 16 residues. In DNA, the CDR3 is TGTGCCAGCAGCTTAGGACAGATCACAACTAATGAAAAACTGTTTTTT. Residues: CASSLGQITTNEKLFF.

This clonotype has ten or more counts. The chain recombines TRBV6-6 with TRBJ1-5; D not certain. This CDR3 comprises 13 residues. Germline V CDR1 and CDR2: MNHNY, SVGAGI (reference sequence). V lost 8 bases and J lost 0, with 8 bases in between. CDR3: CASVGYSNQPQHF. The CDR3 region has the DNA TGTGCCAGCGTCGGGTATAGCAATCAGCCCCAGCATTTT.

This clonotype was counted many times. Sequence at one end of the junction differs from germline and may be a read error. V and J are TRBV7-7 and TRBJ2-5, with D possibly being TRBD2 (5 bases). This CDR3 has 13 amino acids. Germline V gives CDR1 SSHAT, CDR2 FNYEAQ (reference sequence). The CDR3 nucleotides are TGTGCTAGCAGCTTAGACTCTAGCCAGACCCAGTACTTC. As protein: CASSLDSSQTQYF.

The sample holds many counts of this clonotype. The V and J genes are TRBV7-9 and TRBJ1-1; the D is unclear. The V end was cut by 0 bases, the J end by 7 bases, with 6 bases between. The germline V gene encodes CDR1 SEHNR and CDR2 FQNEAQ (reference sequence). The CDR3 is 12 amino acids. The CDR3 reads CASSLAKYEAFF. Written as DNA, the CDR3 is TGTGCCAGCAGCTTAGCGAAGTATGAAGCTTTCTTT.

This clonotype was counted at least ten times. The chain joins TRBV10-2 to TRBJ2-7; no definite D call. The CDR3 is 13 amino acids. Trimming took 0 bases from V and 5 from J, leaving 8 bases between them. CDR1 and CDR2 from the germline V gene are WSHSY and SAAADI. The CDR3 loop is CASSESLIDEQYF. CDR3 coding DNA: TGCGCCAGCAGTGAGTCGCTGATCGACGAGCAGTACTTC.

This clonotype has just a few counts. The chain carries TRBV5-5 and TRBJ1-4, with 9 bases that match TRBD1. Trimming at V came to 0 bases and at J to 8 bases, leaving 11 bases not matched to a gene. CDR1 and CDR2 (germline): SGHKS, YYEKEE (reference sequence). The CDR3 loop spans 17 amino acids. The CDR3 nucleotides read TGTGCCAGCAGCTTGGGCCAGGCCGGGACAGGGCGGGAAAAACTGTTTTTT. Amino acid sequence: CASSLGQAGTGREKLFF.

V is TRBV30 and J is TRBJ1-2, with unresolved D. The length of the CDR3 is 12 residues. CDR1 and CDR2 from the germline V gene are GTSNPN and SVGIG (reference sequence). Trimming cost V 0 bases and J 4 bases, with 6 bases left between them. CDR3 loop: CAWSVWGYGYTF. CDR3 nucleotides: TGTGCCTGGAGTGTTTGGGGCTATGGCTACACCTTC.

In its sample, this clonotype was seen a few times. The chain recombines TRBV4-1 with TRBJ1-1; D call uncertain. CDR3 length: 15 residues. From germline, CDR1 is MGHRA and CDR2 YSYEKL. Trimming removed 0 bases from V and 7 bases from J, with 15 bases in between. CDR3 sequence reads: CASSQDRILEGEAFF. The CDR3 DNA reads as TGCGCCAGCAGCCAAGATCGGATCCTCGAGGGTGAAGCTTTCTTT.